These 8 T cell receptor beta chains were all obtained from the same sample, sequenced in a study of blood T cell repertoires in COVID-19. This table comes from immunoSEQ multiplex PCR, and its TCRdb copy is limited to in-frame clones, with some not included. Seen here are more than 95,000 clones, more than 80% observed once, and the top ten hold 3.5% to 4%. Sequences were obtained from peripheral blood. The source of these receptors is a woman in her sixties with acute or convalescent COVID-19.

This clone was seen only once. One junction end disagrees with the germline gene, perhaps due to a read error. V and J are TRBV7-9 and TRBJ2-1, with TRBD1 matching over 9 bases. Germline loops: CDR1 SEHNR, CDR2 FQNEAQ (reference sequence). This CDR3 contains 19 residues. CDR3 region: CASSLVWTGAPEPYDEQFF. CDR3 DNA: TGTGCCAGCAGCTTAGTTTGGACAGGGGCCCCGGAACCCTACGATGAGCAGTTCTTC.

V and J are TRBV19 and TRBJ2-4; 10 bases are shared with TRBD1. The length of the CDR3 is 17 residues. Per germline, CDR1 LNHDA and CDR2 SQIVND (reference sequence). Germline trimming cut 5 bases from V and 1 base from J; bases unmatched to any gene: 8. CDR3 amino acids: CASSLKGTGEAKNIQYF. The CDR3, as DNA: TGTGCCAGTAGTCTCAAAGGGACAGGGGAGGCCAAAAACATTCAGTACTTC.

This chain connects TRBV15 to TRBJ2-3; D is unresolved. Germline CDR1 is LNHNV and CDR2 is YYDKDF (reference sequence). The CDR3 consists of 14 residues. Between the trimmed V and J ends, which lost 1 base and 5 bases, there was a span of 10 bases. This CDR3 is CATSRVLRGDTQYF. In DNA, the CDR3 is TGTGCCACCAGCAGAGTTTTGAGAGGAGATACGCAGTATTTT.

V gene TRBV10-3 combines with J gene TRBJ2-1; D may be TRBD2 (5 bases). The CDR3 runs to 14 residues. The V gene lost 6 bases and the J gene lost 0 bases, with 9 bases spanning the gap. CDR1 and CDR2 from the germline V gene are ENHRY and SYGVKD. CDR3 loop: CAIRRESSYNEQFF. DNA for the CDR3: TGTGCCATCAGGAGGGAGAGCTCCTACAATGAGCAGTTCTTC.

This chain uses TRBV19 with TRBJ2-7, with TRBD2 identical over 8 bases. In germline, CDR1 is LNHDA, CDR2 SQIVND (reference sequence). The CDR3 sequence is 15 residues long. Unmatched junction bases numbered 10, after V lost 6 bases and J lost 3 bases. The CDR3 nucleotides are TGTGCCAGTAGGACCGGGACTAGGGACAACTACGAGCAGTACTTC. This codes for CASRTGTRDNYEQYF.

The CDR3 spells CASSVLRVDEQFF. DNA of the CDR3: TGTGCCAGCAGCGTGCTTCGGGTGGATGAGCAGTTCTTC. The V call is TRBV12-3 or TRBV12-4, the J call TRBJ2-1; no clear D gene. Trimming removed 6 bases at V and 8 bases at J, with 14 bases between. The CDR3 sequence is 13 residues long.

The chain carries TRBV18 and TRBJ2-4; 7 bases agree with TRBD1. The CDR3 consists of 13 residues. Germline trimming cut 4 bases from V and 5 bases from J; bases unmatched to any gene: 2. The germline CDR1 and CDR2 sequences are KGHSH and LQKENI. CDR3 amino acids: CASSRDRENIQYF. The CDR3 DNA is TGTGCCAGCTCACGGGACAGAGAAAACATTCAGTACTTC.

The chain combines TRBV12-3 or TRBV12-4 with TRBJ1-2; weak D call: TRBD1 (5 bases). The CDR3 is 13 residues long. V gave up 3 bases and J gave up 4 bases, with 9 bases separating them. As DNA, the CDR3 is TGTGCCAGCAGTTTTCAGGGCGCCTATGGCTACACCTTC. It specifies CASSFQGAYGYTF.